Following are 17 T cell receptor beta chains from one sample sequenced in a study of blood T cell repertoires in COVID-19. Assay used: immunoSEQ multiplex PCR; TCRdb lists only in-frame clones, some missing. Of roughly 220,000 clones in the sample, around 84% are singletons; the top ten hold roughly 5.3%. The sequenced material came from peripheral blood. Every receptor here comes from a woman in her sixties who had recovered from COVID-19.

The sample holds one count of this clone. DNA of the CDR3: TGTGCCAGTAGTCCAAAAGGGGAACTCTCGGGCCGCACAGATACGCAGTATTTT. Amino acids: CASSPKGELSGRTDTQYF. The chain uses TRBV19 and TRBJ2-3, with D tentatively TRBD1 (5 bases). CDR1 and CDR2 from the germline V gene are LNHDA and SQIVND (reference sequence). Trimming removed 5 bases from V and 1 base from J, with 22 bases in between. This CDR3 region has 18 residues.

The chain recombines TRBV6-5 with TRBJ1-6; no firm D call. Per the germline V gene, CDR1 is MNHEY and CDR2 is SVGAGI. The CDR3 extends over 12 amino acids. V lost 8 bases and J lost 14, with 16 bases in between. The chain's CDR3 is CASEAGPRALHF. Written as DNA, the CDR3 is TGTGCCAGCGAAGCGGGTCCGCGGGCCCTCCACTTT.

This rearrangement joins TRBV27 to TRBJ2-7; no firm D call. Germline CDR1 is MNHEY and CDR2 is SMNVEV (reference sequence). This CDR3 is 12 amino acids long. V lost 2 bases and J lost 4, with 6 bases in between. The CDR3 here is CASSLPGYEQYF. CDR3 sequence (DNA): TGTGCCAGCAGTTTACCAGGTTACGAGCAGTACTTC.

This sequence joins TRBV21-1 and TRBJ1-2; the table gives TRBD1 as D, unverified against the DNA. TRBV21-1 has pseudogene status. The CDR3 covers 14 residues. CDR3 sequence (DNA): TGTGCCAGCAGACCTTTCGACAGACCCTATGGCTACACCTTC. Amino acids: CASRPFDRPYGYTF.

The J gene is TRBJ1-6, the V gene TRBV7-6; D is perhaps TRBD1 (6 bases). V was shortened by 7 bases and J by 4 bases, with 14 bases between the two germline ends. This CDR3 comprises 15 residues. Germline CDR1 is SGHVS and CDR2 is FNYEAQ. Here the CDR3 reads CASIRQAAYNSPLHF. The CDR3, as DNA: TGTGCCAGCATCCGACAGGCCGCATATAATTCACCCCTCCACTTT.

This chain joins TRBV6-5 and TRBJ2-2; weak D call: TRBD1 (6 bases). The CDR3 extends over 14 amino acids. Trimming cost V 6 bases and J 0 bases, with 8 bases left between them. Germline loops: CDR1 MNHEY, CDR2 SVGAGI. CDR3 amino acids: CASSGTTNTGELFF. The CDR3 region has the DNA TGTGCCAGCAGCGGGACAACGAACACCGGGGAGCTGTTTTTT.

The chain has TRBV25-1 and TRBJ2-7; no clear D. Trimming stripped 5 bases from V and 3 bases from J, with 5 bases between. Germline V gives CDR1 MGHDK, CDR2 SYGVNS. The length of the CDR3 is 11 residues. CDR3 amino acids: CASSPGYEQYF. In DNA form, the CDR3 reads TGTGCCAGCAGTCCAGGCTACGAGCAGTACTTC.

The chain is built from TRBV3-1 (or the pseudogene TRBV3-2) and TRBJ2-3; 12 bases match TRBD2. This CDR3 has 17 residues. After removal of 1 base from V and 5 bases from J, the junction contained 7 bases not matched to a gene. Germline V gene lookup returns CDR1 LGHDT and CDR2 YNNKEL (reference sequence). The CDR3 region has the DNA TGTGCCAGCAGCCAAGCTCTAGCGGGGGGGCAGGAAGATACGCAGTATTTT. It translates to CASSQALAGGQEDTQYF.

The chain uses TRBV5-5 and TRBJ1-4; no clear D. CDR1 and CDR2 (germline): SGHKS, YYEKEE (reference sequence). Trimming shortened V by 1 base and J by 4 bases, and 8 bases separated the two germline ends. The CDR3 length is 14 residues. CDR3 in amino acids: CASSLLSNNEKLFF. The CDR3 bases are TGTGCCAGCAGCTTGTTGTCAAATAATGAAAAACTGTTTTTT.

This sequence joins TRBV6-6 and TRBJ2-1; 9 nucleotides match TRBD1. Per germline, CDR1 MNHNY and CDR2 SVGAGI (reference sequence). V dropped 5 bases and J dropped 4; count of bases not matched to a gene: 6. The CDR3 spans 15 residues. The CDR3 DNA is TGTGCCAGCAGTACCGGGACAGGGCCTTACAATGAGCAGTTCTTC. Its translation is CASSTGTGPYNEQFF.

The chain recombines TRBV12-3 or TRBV12-4 with TRBJ2-2; D remains ambiguous. The V end was cut by 1 base, the J end by 7 bases, with 7 bases between. The CDR3 has 13 amino acids. CDR3 sequence reads: CASSLVSGGELFF. The DNA for the CDR3 is TGTGCCAGCAGTTTAGTGTCGGGCGGGGAGCTGTTTTTT.

This sequence joins TRBV11-3 and TRBJ2-7; 10 bases align to TRBD1. The V gene's germline CDR1 is SGHNT and CDR2 YENEEA. CDR3 length: 16 residues. Unmatched junction bases numbered 10, after V lost 5 bases and J lost 3 bases. CDR3 loop: CASSPGTGTGVYEQYF. The CDR3 DNA is TGTGCCAGCAGCCCAGGAACCGGGACAGGGGTCTACGAGCAGTACTTC.

V usage is TRBV7-2 and J usage is TRBJ2-1, with 11 positions matching TRBD2. Germline CDR1 is SGHTA and CDR2 is FQGNSA. CDR3 length: 16 amino acids. V was pared by 4 bases and J by 4 bases, with 6 bases of the junction left unmatched. CDR3 in DNA: TGTGCCAGCAGCTCGCCTACTAGCGGGGGTTACAATGAGCAGTTCTTC. This sequence encodes CASSSPTSGGYNEQFF.

This clone was detected only once. V gene TRBV7-8 combines with J gene TRBJ2-3, with TRBD2 matching 7 bases. The CDR3 runs 13 residues. The junction had 5 bases not matched to a gene; V was cut back by 2 bases and J by 9 bases. Germline V gives CDR1 SGHVS, CDR2 FQNEAQ. The CDR3 region has the DNA TGTGCCAGCAGCTTACTCGCGGGGGAGACGCAGTATTTT. This sequence encodes CASSLLAGETQYF.

The V gene is TRBV3-1 (or the pseudogene TRBV3-2), the J gene TRBJ2-3; 7 bases align to TRBD2. CDR3 size: 17 residues. Trimming removed 2 bases from V and 2 bases from J; junction bases left unmatched: 10. In germline, CDR1 is LGHDT, CDR2 YNNKEL (reference sequence). CDR3 residues: CASSQSHLRGITDTQYF. CDR3 DNA: TGTGCCAGCAGCCAATCGCACTTGCGGGGGATCACAGATACGCAGTATTTT.

The chain uses TRBV5-4 and TRBJ2-7; maybe TRBD1 (6 bases). Trimming shortened V by 0 bases and J by 9 bases, and 13 bases separated the two germline ends. This CDR3 spans 13 amino acids. Germline loops: CDR1 SGHNT, CDR2 YYREEE (reference sequence). In nucleotides, the CDR3 is TGTGCCAGCAGCTTGGAACAGGGCCGGGGGCAGTACTTC. Translation gives CASSLEQGRGQYF. Using reference TRBV5-4 and TRBJ2-7 for the parts outside the CDR3, the full variable domain is ETGVTQSPTHLIKTRGQQVTLRCSSQSGHNTVSWYQQALGQGPQFIFQYYREEENGRGNFPPRFSGLQFPNYSSELNVNALELDDSALYLCASSLEQGRGQYFGPGTRLTVT.

The V call is TRBV7-3, the J call TRBJ2-2; D is undetermined. The CDR3 extends over 14 amino acids. Germline CDR1 and CDR2: SGHTA and FQGTGA. The V end lost 1 base, the J end lost 2 bases, and 5 bases lay between the germline ends. CDR3 sequence reads: CASSLIYNTGELFF. The CDR3 bases are TGTGCCAGCAGCTTAATTTATAACACCGGGGAGCTGTTTTTT.